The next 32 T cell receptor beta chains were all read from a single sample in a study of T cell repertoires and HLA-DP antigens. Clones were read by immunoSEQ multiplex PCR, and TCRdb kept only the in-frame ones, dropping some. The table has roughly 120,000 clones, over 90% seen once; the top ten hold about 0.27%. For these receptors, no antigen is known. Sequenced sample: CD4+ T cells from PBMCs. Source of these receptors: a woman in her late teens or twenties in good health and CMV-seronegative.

CDR3: CASSLNPVTFSGNTIYF. The CDR3 nucleotides read TGTGCCAGCAGCTTAAACCCAGTTACCTTCTCTGGAAACACCATATATTTT. The chain combines TRBV11-2 with TRBJ1-3, with no clear D. Germline V gene sequence: CDR1 SGHAT, CDR2 FQNNGV. The CDR3 contains 17 residues. V was trimmed by 2 bases and J by 0 bases, leaving 14 bases between them.

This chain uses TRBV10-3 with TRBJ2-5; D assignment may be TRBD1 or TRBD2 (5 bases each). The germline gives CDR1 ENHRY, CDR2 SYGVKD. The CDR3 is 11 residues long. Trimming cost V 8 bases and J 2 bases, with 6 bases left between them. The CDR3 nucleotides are TGTGCCATCGGGGGACAAGAGACCCAGTACTTC. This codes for CAIGGQETQYF.

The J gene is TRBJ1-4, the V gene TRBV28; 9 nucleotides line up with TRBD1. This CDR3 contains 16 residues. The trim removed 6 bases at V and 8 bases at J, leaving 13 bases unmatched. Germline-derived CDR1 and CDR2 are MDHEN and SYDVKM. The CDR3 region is CASRPYRTGGSEKLFF. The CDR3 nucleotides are TGTGCCAGCAGACCTTATCGAACAGGGGGCTCCGAAAAACTGTTTTTT.

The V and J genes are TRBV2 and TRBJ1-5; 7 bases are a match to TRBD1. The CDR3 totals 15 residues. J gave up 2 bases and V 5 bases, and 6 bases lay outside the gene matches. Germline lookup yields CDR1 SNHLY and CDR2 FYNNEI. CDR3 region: CASSYRQGGNQPQHF. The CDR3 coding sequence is TGTGCCAGCAGTTACCGACAGGGAGGCAATCAGCCCCAGCATTTT.

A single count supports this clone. DNA for the CDR3: TGTGCCAGTACCACCAGAGGGGCGGGTATGTCCTACAATGAGCAGTTCTTC. This gives the protein CASTTRGAGMSYNEQFF. The chain uses TRBV19 and TRBJ2-1; D may correspond to TRBD1 or TRBD2 (5 bases each). CDR3 length equals 17 residues. V was pared by 7 bases and J by 1 base, with 20 bases between. Germline loops: CDR1 LNHDA, CDR2 SQIVND (reference sequence).

CDR3 protein: CASSPRSQQAEAFF. The CDR3 region has the DNA TGTGCCAGCTCACCAAGATCTCAACAGGCTGAAGCTTTCTTT. The chain employs TRBV18 and TRBJ1-1; tentative D call: TRBD1 (5 bases). CDR1 and CDR2 from the germline V gene are KGHSH and LQKENI. CDR3 length: 14 residues. Deletions cut 2 bases from V and 6 bases from J, with 13 bases between. Full variable domain (outside the CDR3, taken from reference TRBV18 and TRBJ1-1): NAGVMQNPRHLVRRRGQEARLRCSPMKGHSHVYWYRQLPEEGLKFMVYLQKENIIDESGMPKERFSAEFPKEGPSILRIQQVVRGDSAAYFCASSPRSQQAEAFFGQGTRLTVV.

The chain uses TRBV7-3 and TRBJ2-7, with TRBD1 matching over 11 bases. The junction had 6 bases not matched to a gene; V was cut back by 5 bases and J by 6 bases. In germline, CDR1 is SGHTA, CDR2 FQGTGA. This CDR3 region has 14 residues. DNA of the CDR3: TGTGCCAGCAGCCGTGGACAGGGGGCGGGCGAGCAGTACTTC. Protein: CASSRGQGAGEQYF.

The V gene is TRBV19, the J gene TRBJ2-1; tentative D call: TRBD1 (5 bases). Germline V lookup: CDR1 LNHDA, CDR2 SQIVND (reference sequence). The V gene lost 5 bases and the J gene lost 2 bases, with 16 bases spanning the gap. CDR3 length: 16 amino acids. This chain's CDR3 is CASSPGPPVPYNEQFF. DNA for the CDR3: TGTGCCAGTAGTCCAGGGCCCCCCGTTCCCTACAATGAGCAGTTCTTC.

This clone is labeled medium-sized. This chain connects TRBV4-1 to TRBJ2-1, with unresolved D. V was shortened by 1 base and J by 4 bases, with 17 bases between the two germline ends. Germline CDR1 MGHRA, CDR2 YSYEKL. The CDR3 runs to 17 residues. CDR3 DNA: TGCGCCAGCAGCCAAGTCGATTTGGGATTCAAGTACAATGAGCAGTTCTTC. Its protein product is CASSQVDLGFKYNEQFF.

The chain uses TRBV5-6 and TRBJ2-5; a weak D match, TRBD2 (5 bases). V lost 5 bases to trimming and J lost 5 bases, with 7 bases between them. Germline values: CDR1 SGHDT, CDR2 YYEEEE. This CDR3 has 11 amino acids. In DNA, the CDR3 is TGTGCCAGCAGGGGCGGGGAGACCCAGTACTTC. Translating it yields CASRGGETQYF.

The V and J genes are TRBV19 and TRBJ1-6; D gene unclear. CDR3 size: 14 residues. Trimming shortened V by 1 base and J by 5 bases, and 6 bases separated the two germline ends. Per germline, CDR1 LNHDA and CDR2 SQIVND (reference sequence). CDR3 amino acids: CASSIAADNSPLHF. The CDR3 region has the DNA TGTGCCAGTAGTATAGCGGCAGATAATTCACCCCTCCACTTT.

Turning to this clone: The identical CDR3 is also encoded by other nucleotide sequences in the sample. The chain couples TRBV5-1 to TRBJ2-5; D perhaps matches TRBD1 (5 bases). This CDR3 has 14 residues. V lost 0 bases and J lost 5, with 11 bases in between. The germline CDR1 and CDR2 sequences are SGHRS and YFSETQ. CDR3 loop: CASSLARGRETQYF. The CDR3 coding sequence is TGCGCCAGCAGCTTGGCAAGGGGCCGGGAGACCCAGTACTTC.

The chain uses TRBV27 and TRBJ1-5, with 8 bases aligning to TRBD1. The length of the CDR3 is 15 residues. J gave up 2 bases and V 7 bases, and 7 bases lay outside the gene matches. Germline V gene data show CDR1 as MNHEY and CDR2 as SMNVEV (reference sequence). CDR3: CASTLRGLGNQPQHF. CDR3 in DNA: TGTGCCAGCACCCTCAGGGGGCTTGGCAATCAGCCCCAGCATTTT.

CDR3 sequence: CASSLNSQANTGELFF. The CDR3 DNA reads as TGTGCCAGCTCACTGAATTCACAGGCCAACACCGGGGAGCTGTTTTTT. The rearrangement links TRBV18 to TRBJ2-2; possibly TRBD1 for D (5 bases). The CDR3 consists of 16 residues. Germline V CDR1 and CDR2: KGHSH, LQKENI. Trimming removed 4 bases at V and 2 bases at J, with 14 bases between.

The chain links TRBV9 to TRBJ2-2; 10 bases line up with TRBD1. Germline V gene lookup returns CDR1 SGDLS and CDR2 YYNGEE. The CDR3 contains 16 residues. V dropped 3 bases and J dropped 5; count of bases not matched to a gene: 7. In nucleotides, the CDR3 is TGTGCCAGCAGCGGCCAAAGGACAGGGGGAACCGGGGAGCTGTTTTTT. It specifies CASSGQRTGGTGELFF.

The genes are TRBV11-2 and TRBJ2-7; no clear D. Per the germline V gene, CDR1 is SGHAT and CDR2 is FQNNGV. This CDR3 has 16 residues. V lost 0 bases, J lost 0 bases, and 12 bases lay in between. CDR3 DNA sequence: TGTGCCAGCAGCTTAGATCTACAGACAAGCTCCTACGAGCAGTACGTC. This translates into CASSLDLQTSSYEQYV.

CDR3 region: CASSPPGTSSYNEQFF. CDR3 nucleotide sequence: TGTGCCAGCAGCCCCCCCGGGACTAGCTCCTACAATGAGCAGTTCTTC. This chain connects TRBV28 to TRBJ2-1; 8 bases match TRBD2. In germline, CDR1 is MDHEN, CDR2 SYDVKM. The ends lost 6 bases at V and 0 bases at J; junction bases unmatched: 7. CDR3 length: 16 residues.

The CDR3 DNA follows: TGTGCCAGCAGCGTACAGGGGGCCGTAGATGAAAAACTGTTTTTT. Protein: CASSVQGAVDEKLFF. V gene TRBV9 combines with J gene TRBJ1-4; TRBD1 aligns across 8 bases. From germline, CDR1 is SGDLS and CDR2 YYNGEE. CDR3 length: 15 residues. Trimming at V came to 1 base and at J to 6 bases, leaving 5 bases not matched to a gene. The variable domain in full, with the rest retrieved from reference TRBV9 and TRBJ1-4, is DSGVTQTPKHLITATGQRVTLRCSPRSGDLSVYWYQQSLDQGLQFLIQYYNGEERAKGNILERFSAQQFPDLHSELNLSSLELGDSALYFCASSVQGAVDEKLFFGSGTQLSVL.

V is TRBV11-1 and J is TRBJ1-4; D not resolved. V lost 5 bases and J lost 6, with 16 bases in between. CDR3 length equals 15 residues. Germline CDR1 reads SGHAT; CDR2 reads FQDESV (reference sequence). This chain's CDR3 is CASSLEEGAYEKLFF. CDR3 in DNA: TGTGCCAGCAGCCTCGAGGAGGGCGCTTATGAAAAACTGTTTTTT.

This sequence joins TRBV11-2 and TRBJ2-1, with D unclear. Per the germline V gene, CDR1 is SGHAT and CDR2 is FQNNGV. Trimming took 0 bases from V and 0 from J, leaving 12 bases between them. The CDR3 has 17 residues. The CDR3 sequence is CASSLDSGKSSYNEQFF. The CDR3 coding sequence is TGTGCCAGCAGCTTAGATAGTGGCAAGAGCTCCTACAATGAGCAGTTCTTC. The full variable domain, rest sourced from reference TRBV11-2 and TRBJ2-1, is EAGVAQSPRYKIIEKRQSVAFWCNPISGHATLYWYQQILGQGPKLLIQFQNNGVVDDSQLPKDRFSAERLKGVDSTLKIQPAKLEDSAVYLCASSLDSGKSSYNEQFFGPGTRLTVL.

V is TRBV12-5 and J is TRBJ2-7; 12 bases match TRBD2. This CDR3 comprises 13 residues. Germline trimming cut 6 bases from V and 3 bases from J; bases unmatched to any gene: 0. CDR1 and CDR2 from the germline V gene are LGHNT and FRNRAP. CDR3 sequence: CASGTSGSYEQYF. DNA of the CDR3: TGTGCTAGTGGGACTAGCGGGAGCTACGAGCAGTACTTC.

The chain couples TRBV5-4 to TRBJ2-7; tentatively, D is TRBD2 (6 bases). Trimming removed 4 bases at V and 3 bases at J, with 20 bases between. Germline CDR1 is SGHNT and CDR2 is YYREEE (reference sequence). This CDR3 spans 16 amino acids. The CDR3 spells CASSATLGRGLYEQYV. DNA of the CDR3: TGTGCCAGCAGCGCGACGTTGGGGCGGGGCCTCTACGAGCAGTACGTC.

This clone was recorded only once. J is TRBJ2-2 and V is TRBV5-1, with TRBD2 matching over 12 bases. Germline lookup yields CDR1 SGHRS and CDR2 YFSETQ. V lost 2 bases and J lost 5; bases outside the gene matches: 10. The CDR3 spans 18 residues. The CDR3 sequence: CASSLRLAGELLTGELFF. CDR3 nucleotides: TGCGCCAGCAGCTTAAGACTAGCGGGAGAGCTTCTGACCGGGGAGCTGTTTTTT.

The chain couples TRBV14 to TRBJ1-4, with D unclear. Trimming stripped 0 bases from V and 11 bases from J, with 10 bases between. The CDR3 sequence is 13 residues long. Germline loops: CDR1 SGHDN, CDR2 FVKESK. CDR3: CASSQDNQLKLFF. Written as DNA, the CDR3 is TGTGCCAGCAGCCAAGATAATCAGCTGAAACTGTTTTTT.

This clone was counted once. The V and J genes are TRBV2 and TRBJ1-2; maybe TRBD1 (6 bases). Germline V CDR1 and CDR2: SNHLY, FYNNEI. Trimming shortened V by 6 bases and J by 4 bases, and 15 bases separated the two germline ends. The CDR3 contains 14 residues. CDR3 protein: CASRPEWGAYGYTF. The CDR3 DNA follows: TGTGCCAGCAGGCCCGAATGGGGGGCCTATGGCTACACCTTC.

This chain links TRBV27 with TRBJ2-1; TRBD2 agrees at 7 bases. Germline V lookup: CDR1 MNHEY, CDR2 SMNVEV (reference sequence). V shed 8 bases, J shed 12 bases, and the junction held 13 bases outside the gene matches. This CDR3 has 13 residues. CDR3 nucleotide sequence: TGTGCCAGCTCTGCCCGGGGGGACTTAGGGCAGTTCTTC. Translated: CASSARGDLGQFF.

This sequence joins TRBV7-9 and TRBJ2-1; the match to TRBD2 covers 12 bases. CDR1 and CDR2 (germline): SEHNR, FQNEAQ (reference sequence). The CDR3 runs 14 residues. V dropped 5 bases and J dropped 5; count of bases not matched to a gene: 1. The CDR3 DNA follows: TGTGCCAGCAGCGGACTAGCGGGACACAATGAGCAGTTCTTC. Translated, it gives CASSGLAGHNEQFF.

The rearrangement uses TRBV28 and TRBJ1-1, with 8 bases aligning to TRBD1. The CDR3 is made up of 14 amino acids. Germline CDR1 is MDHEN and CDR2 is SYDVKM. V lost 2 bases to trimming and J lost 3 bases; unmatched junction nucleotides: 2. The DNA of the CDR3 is TGTGCCAGCAGTTTAACAGGGGGGTACACTGAAGCTTTCTTT. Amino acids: CASSLTGGYTEAFF. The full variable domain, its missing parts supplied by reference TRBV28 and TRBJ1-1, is DVKVTQSSRYLVKRTGEKVFLECVQDMDHENMFWYRQDPGLGLRLIYFSYDVKMKEKGDIPEGYSVSREKKERFSLILESASTNQTSMYLCASSLTGGYTEAFFGQGTRLTVV.

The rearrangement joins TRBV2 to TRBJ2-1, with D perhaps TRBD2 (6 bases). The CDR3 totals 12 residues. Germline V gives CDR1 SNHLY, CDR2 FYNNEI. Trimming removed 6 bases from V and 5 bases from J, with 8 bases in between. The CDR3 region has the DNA TGTGCCAGCAGGCGGAGGGACAATGAGCAGTTCTTC. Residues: CASRRRDNEQFF.

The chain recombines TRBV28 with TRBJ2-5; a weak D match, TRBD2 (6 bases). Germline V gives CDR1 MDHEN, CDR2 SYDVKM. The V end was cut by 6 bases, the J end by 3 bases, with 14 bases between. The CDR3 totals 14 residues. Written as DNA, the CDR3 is TGTGCCAGCAGCTCCGGGACTTATAAAGAGACCCAGTACTTC. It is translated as CASSSGTYKETQYF.

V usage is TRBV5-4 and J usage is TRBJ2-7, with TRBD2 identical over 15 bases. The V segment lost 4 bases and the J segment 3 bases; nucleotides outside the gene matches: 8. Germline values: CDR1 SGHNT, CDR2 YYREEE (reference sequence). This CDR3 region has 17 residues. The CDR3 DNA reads TGTGCCAGCAGCCCAGGGACTAGCGGGAGGTGGGGCTACGAGCAGTACTTC. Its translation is CASSPGTSGRWGYEQYF.

In DNA form, the CDR3 reads TGTGCCAGCAGCCCCAGGGGGGGAAACACCATATATTTT. Its translation: CASSPRGGNTIYF. The rearrangement uses TRBV6-6 and TRBJ1-3; 7 nucleotides match TRBD1. Trimming took 6 bases from V and 4 from J; bases not matched to a gene: 3. This CDR3 contains 13 residues. Germline CDR1 is MNHNY and CDR2 is SVGAGI (reference sequence).